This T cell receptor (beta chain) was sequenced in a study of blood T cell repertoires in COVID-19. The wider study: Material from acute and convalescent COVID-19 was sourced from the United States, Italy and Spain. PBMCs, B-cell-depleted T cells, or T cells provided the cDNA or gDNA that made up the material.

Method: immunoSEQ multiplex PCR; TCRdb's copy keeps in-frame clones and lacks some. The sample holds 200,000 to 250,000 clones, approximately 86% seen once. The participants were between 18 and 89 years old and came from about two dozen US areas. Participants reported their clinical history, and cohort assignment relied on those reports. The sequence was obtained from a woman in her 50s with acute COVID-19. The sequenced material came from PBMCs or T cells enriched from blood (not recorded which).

CDR3 sequence reads: CATSDPGHRYGYTF. The CDR3 DNA reads as TGTGCCACCAGTGATCCGGGACACCGGTATGGCTACACCTTC. The chain recombines TRBV24-1 with TRBJ1-2, with TRBD1 as a possible D gene (6 bases). The germline gives CDR1 KGHDR, CDR2 SFDVKD. The CDR3 is 14 amino acids. V dropped 3 bases and J dropped 5 bases, with 12 bases sitting between them.